These 8 T cell receptor beta chains were all obtained from the same sample, sequenced in a study of technical replicates of blood from a few donors. Generated by immunoSEQ multiplex PCR, the TCRdb table keeps only in-frame clones and is missing some. The repertoire has about 68,000 clones, under 98% of them found once; the top ten carry around 0.3%. Sequencing used T cells isolated from PBMCs. These receptors originate from a human donor in good health.

The genes are TRBV11-2 and TRBJ1-1, with 7 bases identical to TRBD1. The CDR3 extends over 19 amino acids. Germline CDR1 is SGHAT and CDR2 is FQNNGV. The J segment lost 0 bases and the V segment lost 4 bases, leaving 17 bases of the junction unmatched. The CDR3 here is CASSSGGRRGQSLNTEAFF. CDR3 nucleotides: TGTGCCAGCAGCTCGGGGGGGAGACGGGGACAGTCACTGAACACTGAAGCTTTCTTT.

The chain couples TRBV7-2 to TRBJ1-2; possible D gene TRBD1, 6 bases. Per the germline V gene, CDR1 is SGHTA and CDR2 is FQGNSA. The CDR3 totals 12 residues. V lost 5 bases and J lost 7, with 11 bases in between. The CDR3 DNA sequence: TGTGCCAGCAGCCCAACAGGGATTGGCTACACCTTC. Its translation is CASSPTGIGYTF. Looking up the rest from reference TRBV7-2 and TRBJ1-2 gives the full variable domain: GAGVSQSPSNKVTEKGKDVELRCDPISGHTALYWYRQSLGQGLEFLIYFQGNSAPDKSGLPSDRFSAERTGGSVSTLTIQRTQQEDSAVYLCASSPTGIGYTFGSGTRLTVV.

J is TRBJ2-7 and V is TRBV7-3; 7 positions agree with TRBD1. Germline lookup yields CDR1 SGHTA and CDR2 FQGTGA. CDR3 length equals 15 residues. The J segment lost 0 bases and the V segment lost 6 bases, leaving 8 bases of the junction unmatched. The CDR3 reads CASRTRGQSSYEQYF. DNA of the CDR3: TGTGCCAGCAGAACACGGGGACAGAGCTCCTACGAGCAGTACTTC.

This clone was seen just once. This chain uses TRBV6-1 with TRBJ2-7; no definite D call. The CDR3 sequence is 15 residues long. V was pared by 0 bases and J by 2 bases, with 11 bases between. The germline CDR1 and CDR2 sequences are MNHNS and SASEGT. The CDR3 spells CASSEAFSIPYEQYF. The CDR3 nucleotides read TGTGCCAGCAGTGAAGCGTTTAGTATTCCCTACGAGCAGTACTTC.

The chain employs TRBV29-1 and TRBJ1-4, with 7 nucleotides matching TRBD1. The CDR3 contains 13 residues. Germline values: CDR1 SQVTM, CDR2 ANQGSEA. The V and J ends lost 7 bases and 4 bases, in that order; junction bases with no gene match: 6. This CDR3 reads CSAASGGNEKLFF. Here the CDR3 DNA reads TGCAGCGCCGCCTCAGGGGGTAATGAAAAACTGTTTTTT.

The chain has TRBV30 and TRBJ1-2, with a weak D call TRBD1 (5 bases). CDR3 length equals 14 residues. CDR1 is GTSNPN and CDR2 is SVGIG in the germline V gene (reference sequence). V was cut by 8 bases and J by 3 bases, with 19 bases left in between. CDR3 in DNA: TGTGCCCGGGGGATCGAGGGGACGGACTATGGCTACACCTTC. Translation gives CARGIEGTDYGYTF.

A single count supports this clone. This sequence joins TRBV5-1 and TRBJ2-1; the match to TRBD2 covers 12 bases. V lost 3 bases and J lost 9; bases outside the gene matches: 7. CDR3 length: 15 residues. In germline, CDR1 is SGHRS, CDR2 YFSETQ. The CDR3 is CASSSLTSGSGEQFF. The DNA for the CDR3 is TGCGCCAGCAGCTCTCTGACTAGCGGGAGCGGTGAGCAGTTCTTC.

This clone was seen just once. The chain couples TRBV27 to TRBJ2-3, with 10 bases fitting TRBD1. The germline V gene has CDR1 MNHEY and CDR2 SMNVEV (reference sequence). Germline trimming cut 5 bases from V and 3 bases from J; bases unmatched to any gene: 11. The CDR3 length is 17 residues. As DNA, the CDR3 is TGTGCCAGCAGTCTAAACATAGGGGACAGGGGAACAGATACGCAGTATTTT. Amino acids: CASSLNIGDRGTDTQYF.